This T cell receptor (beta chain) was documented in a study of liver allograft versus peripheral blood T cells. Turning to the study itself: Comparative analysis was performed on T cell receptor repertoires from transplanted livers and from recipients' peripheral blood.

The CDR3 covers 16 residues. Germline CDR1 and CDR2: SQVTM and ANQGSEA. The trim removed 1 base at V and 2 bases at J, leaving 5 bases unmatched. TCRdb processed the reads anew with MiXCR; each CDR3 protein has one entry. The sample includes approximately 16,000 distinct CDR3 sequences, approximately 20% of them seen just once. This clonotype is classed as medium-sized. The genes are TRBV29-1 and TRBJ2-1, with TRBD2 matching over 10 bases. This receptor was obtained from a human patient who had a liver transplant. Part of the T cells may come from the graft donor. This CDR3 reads CSVEGGGLAAYNEQFF. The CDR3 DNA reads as TGCAGCGTTGAAGGGGGTGGACTAGCGGCCTACAATGAGCAGTTCTTC.